The clone carrying this T cell receptor (beta chain) showed up many times. Participants spanned ages 18 to 89 years and resided in 20 to 30 US areas. Clinical histories supplied by participants themselves formed the basis of cohort assignment. Sequencing was performed with immunoSEQ multiplex PCR; in TCRdb, only in-frame clones are kept and a portion is missing. The sample holds fewer than 350,000 clones, approximately 91% seen once. Germline CDR1 reads MDHEN; CDR2 reads SYDVKM. The CDR3 length is 16 residues. Unmatched junction bases numbered 13, after V lost 8 bases and J lost 4 bases. This sample is part of a study of blood T cell repertoires in COVID-19. In the study overall: Sites in the United States, Italy and Spain provided acute and convalescent COVID-19 samples.

The receptor comes from a woman aged 35 to 49 who had recovered from COVID-19. The chain combines TRBV28 with TRBJ1-5, with 8 bases aligning to TRBD1. The material sequenced was PBMCs or T cells enriched from blood (not recorded which). In DNA form, the CDR3 reads TGTGCCAGCCTCCGAGGCGGGACAGGAGTTAATCAGCCCCAGCATTTT. It encodes CASLRGGTGVNQPQHF. The full variable domain, completed using reference TRBV28 and TRBJ1-5, is DVKVTQSSRYLVKRTGEKVFLECVQDMDHENMFWYRQDPGLGLRLIYFSYDVKMKEKGDIPEGYSVSREKKERFSLILESASTNQTSMYLCASLRGGTGVNQPQHFGDGTRLSIL.